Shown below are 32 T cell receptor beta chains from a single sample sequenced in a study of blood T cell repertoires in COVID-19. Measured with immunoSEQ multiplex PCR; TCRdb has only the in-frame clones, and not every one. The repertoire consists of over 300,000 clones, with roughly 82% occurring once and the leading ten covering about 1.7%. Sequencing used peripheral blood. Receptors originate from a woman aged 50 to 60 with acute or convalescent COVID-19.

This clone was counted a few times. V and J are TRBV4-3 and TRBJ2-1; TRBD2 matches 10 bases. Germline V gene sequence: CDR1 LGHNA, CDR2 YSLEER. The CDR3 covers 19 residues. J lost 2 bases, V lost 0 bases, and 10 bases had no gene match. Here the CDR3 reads CASSQDASGRYLPYNEQFF. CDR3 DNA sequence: TGCGCCAGCAGCCAAGATGCTAGCGGGAGATATCTCCCCTACAATGAGCAGTTCTTC.

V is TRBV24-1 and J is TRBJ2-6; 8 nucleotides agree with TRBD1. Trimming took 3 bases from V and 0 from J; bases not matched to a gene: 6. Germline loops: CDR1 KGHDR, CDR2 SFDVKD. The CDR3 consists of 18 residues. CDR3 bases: TGTGCCACCAGTGATAGGACAGGGTCCCTCTCTGGGGCCAACGTCCTGACTTTC. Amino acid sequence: CATSDRTGSLSGANVLTF.

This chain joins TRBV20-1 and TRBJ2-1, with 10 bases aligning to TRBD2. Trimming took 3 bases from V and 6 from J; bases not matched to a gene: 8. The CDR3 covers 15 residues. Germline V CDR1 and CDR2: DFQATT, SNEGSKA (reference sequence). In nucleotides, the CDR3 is TGCAGTGCTAGTTTAGCCAGCGGGAGGGTCAATGAGCAGTTCTTC. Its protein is CSASLASGRVNEQFF.

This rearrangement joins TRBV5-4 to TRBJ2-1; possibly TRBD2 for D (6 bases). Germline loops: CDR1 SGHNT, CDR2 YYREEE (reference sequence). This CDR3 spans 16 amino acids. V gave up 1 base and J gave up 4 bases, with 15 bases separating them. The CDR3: CASSLFRDSMYNEQFF. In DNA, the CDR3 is TGTGCCAGCAGCTTGTTCCGGGACTCGATGTACAATGAGCAGTTCTTC.

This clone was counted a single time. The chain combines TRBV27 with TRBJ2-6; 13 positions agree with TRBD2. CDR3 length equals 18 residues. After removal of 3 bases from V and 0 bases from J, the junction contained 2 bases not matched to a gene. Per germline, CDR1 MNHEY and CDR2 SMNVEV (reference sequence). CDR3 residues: CASSLRTSGSSGANVLTF. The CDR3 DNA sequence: TGTGCCAGCAGTTTGAGGACTAGCGGGAGCTCTGGGGCCAACGTCCTGACTTTC. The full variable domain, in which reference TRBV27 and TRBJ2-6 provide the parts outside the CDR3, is EAQVTQNPRYLITVTGKKLTVTCSQNMNHEYMSWYRQDPGLGLRQIYYSMNVEVTDKGDVPEGYKVSRKEKRNFPLILESPSPNQTSLYFCASSLRTSGSSGANVLTFGAGSRLTVL.

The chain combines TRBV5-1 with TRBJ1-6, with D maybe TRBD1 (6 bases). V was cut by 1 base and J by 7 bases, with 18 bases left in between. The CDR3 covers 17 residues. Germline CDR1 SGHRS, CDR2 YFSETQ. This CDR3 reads CASSLLSGGGRNSPLHF. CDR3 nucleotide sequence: TGCGCCAGCAGCTTGCTATCTGGGGGCGGAAGGAATTCACCCCTCCACTTT.

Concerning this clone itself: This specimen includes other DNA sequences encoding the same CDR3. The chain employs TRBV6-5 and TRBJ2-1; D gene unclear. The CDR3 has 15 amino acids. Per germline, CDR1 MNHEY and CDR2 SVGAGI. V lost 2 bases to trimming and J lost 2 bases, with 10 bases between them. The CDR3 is CASSYGPTPYNEQFF. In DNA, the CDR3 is TGTGCCAGCAGTTACGGTCCAACTCCCTACAATGAGCAGTTCTTC.

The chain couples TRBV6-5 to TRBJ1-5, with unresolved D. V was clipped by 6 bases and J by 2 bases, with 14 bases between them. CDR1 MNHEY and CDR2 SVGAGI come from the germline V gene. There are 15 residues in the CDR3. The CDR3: CASSYEAWGNQPQHF. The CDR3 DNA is TGTGCCAGCAGCTACGAGGCATGGGGCAATCAGCCCCAGCATTTT.

The CDR3 loop reads CASSLVDSGASTDTQYF. CDR3 nucleotide sequence: TGTGCCAGCAGCTTGGTTGATAGCGGGGCTAGCACAGATACGCAGTATTTT. The chain joins TRBV5-8 to TRBJ2-3; TRBD2 agrees at 8 bases. V shed 0 bases and J 0 bases; nucleotides not matched to a gene: 6. This CDR3 spans 17 amino acids. CDR1 and CDR2 (germline): SGHTS, YDEGEE.

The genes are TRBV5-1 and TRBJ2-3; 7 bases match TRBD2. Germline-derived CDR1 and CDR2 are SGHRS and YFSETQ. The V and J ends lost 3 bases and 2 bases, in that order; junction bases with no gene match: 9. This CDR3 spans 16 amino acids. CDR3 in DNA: TGCGCCAGCAGCTCCGGACTAGAAGCCACCACAGATACGCAGTATTTT. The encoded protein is CASSSGLEATTDTQYF.

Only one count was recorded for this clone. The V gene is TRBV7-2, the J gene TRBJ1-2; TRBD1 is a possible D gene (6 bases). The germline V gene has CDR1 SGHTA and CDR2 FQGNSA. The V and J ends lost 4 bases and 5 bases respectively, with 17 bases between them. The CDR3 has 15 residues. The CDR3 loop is CASSSQGGGAYGYTF. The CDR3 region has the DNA TGTGCCAGCAGCTCACAGGGTGGGGGGGCATATGGCTACACCTTC.

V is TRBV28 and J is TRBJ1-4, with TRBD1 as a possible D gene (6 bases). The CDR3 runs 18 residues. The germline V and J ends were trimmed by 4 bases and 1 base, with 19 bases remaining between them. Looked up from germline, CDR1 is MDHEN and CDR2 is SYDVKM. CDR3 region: CASSSPRDILLTNEKLFF. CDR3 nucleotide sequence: TGTGCCAGCAGTTCTCCTCGGGACATACTTTTAACTAATGAAAAACTGTTTTTT.

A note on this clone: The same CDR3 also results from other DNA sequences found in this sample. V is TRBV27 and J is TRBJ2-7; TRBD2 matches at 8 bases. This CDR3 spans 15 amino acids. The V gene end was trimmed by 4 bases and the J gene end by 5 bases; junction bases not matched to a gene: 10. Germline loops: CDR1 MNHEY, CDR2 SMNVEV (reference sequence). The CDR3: CASSSLGAGVNEQYF. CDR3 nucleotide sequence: TGTGCCAGCAGTTCACTTGGAGCGGGAGTAAACGAGCAGTACTTC.

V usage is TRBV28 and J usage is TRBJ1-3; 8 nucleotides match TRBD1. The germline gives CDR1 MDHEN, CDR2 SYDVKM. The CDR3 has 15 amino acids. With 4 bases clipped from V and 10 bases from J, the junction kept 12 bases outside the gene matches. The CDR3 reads CASSSTRGQGYTIYF. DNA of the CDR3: TGTGCCAGCAGTTCGACCCGAGGACAGGGTTATACCATATATTTT.

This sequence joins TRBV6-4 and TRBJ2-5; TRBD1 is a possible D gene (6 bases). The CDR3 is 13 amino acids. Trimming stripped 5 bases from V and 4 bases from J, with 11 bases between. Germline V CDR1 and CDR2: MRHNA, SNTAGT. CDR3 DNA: TGTGCCAGCAGTCCAGGGGTACGAGAGACCCAGTACTTC. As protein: CASSPGVRETQYF.

The CDR3 spells CASSQVLRAGSDTQYF. The CDR3 nucleotides are TGCGCCAGCAGCCAAGTTTTGCGGGCGGGCTCAGATACGCAGTATTTT. The chain is built from TRBV4-1 and TRBJ2-3, with a weak D call TRBD2 (5 bases). This CDR3 has 16 amino acids. The V and J ends lost 1 base and 4 bases respectively, with 15 bases between them. The germline gives CDR1 MGHRA, CDR2 YSYEKL.

The CDR3 loop reads CASSLDWGREEKLFF. The CDR3 DNA sequence: TGTGCCAGCAGCTTAGATTGGGGGCGGGAGGAAAAACTGTTTTTT. V is TRBV7-2 and J is TRBJ1-4; TRBD1 is a possible D gene (6 bases). The CDR3 runs 15 residues. V was shortened by 1 base and J by 8 bases, with 14 bases between the two germline ends. CDR1 is SGHTA, CDR2 FQGNSA, per germline. Combining the CDR3 with reference TRBV7-2 and TRBJ1-4 gives the whole variable domain GAGVSQSPSNKVTEKGKDVELRCDPISGHTALYWYRQSLGQGLEFLIYFQGNSAPDKSGLPSDRFSAERTGGSVSTLTIQRTQQEDSAVYLCASSLDWGREEKLFFGSGTQLSVL.

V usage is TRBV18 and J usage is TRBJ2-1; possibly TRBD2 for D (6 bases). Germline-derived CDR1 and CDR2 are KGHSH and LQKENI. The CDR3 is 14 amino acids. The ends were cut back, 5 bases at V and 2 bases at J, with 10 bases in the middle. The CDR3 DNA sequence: TGTGCCAGCTCAAGGGAGGCTGCCTACAATGAGCAGTTCTTC. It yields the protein CASSREAAYNEQFF.

CDR3 in amino acids: CASSPTQAYSNQPQHF. CDR3 in DNA: TGTGCCAGCTCACCTACACAGGCTTATAGCAATCAGCCCCAGCATTTT. J is TRBJ1-5 and V is TRBV18; possible D gene TRBD1, 5 bases. CDR1 is KGHSH and CDR2 is LQKENI in the germline V gene. The CDR3 is 16 residues long. Trimming removed 3 bases from V and 0 bases from J, with 12 bases in between.

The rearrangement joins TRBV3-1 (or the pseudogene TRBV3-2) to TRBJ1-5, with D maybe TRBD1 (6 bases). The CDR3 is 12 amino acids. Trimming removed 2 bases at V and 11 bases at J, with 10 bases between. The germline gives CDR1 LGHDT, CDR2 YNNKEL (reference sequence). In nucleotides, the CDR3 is TGTGCCAGCAGCCAAATGGGACAAACCCAGCATTTT. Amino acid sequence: CASSQMGQTQHF.

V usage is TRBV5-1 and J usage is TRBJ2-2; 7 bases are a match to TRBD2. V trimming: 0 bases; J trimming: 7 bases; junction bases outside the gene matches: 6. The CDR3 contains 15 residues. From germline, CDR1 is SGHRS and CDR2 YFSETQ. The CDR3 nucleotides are TGCGCCAGCAGCTTGGTGGCGGGGGTAGGCGGGGAGCTGTTTTTT. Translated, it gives CASSLVAGVGGELFF.

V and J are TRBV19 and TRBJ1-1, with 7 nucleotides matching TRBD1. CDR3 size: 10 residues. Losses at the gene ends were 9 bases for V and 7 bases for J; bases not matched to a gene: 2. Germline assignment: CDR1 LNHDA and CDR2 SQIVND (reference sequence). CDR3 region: CASRQGEAFF. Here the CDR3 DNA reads TGTGCCAGCCGACAGGGTGAAGCTTTCTTT.

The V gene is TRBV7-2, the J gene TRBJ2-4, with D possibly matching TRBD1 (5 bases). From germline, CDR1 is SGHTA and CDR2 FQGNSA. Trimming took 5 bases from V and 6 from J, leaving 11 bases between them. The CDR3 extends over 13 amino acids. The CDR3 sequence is CASSPTVGNIQYF. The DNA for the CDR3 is TGTGCCAGCAGCCCGACAGTCGGAAACATTCAGTACTTC.

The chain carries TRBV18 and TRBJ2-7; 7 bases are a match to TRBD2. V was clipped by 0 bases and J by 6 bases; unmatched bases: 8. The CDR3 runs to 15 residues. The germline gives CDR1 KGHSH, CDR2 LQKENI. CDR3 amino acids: CASSPPGRERAEQYF. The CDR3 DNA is TGTGCCAGCTCACCACCGGGGCGGGAGCGGGCCGAGCAGTACTTC. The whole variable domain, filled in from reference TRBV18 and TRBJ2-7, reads NAGVMQNPRHLVRRRGQEARLRCSPMKGHSHVYWYRQLPEEGLKFMVYLQKENIIDESGMPKERFSAEFPKEGPSILRIQQVVRGDSAAYFCASSPPGRERAEQYFGPGTRLTVT.

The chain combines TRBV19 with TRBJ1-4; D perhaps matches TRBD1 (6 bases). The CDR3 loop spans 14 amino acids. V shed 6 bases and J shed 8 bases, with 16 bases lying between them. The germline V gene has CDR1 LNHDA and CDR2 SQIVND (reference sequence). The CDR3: CASSHWAGDEKLFF. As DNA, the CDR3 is TGTGCCAGTAGCCACTGGGCAGGGGACGAAAAACTGTTTTTT.

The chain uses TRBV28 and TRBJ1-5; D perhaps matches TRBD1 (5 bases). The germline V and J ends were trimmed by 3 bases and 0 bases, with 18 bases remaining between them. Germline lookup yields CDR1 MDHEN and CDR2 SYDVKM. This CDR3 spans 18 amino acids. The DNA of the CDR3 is TGTGCCAGCAGTTTGTGGCAGGGTGCCGATATTAGCAATCAGCCCCAGCATTTT. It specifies CASSLWQGADISNQPQHF.

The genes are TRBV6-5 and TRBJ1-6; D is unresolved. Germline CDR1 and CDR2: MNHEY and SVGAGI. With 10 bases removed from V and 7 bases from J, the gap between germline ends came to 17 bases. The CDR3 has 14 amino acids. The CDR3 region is CATCEARLNSPLHF. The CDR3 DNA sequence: TGTGCCACTTGCGAAGCCAGACTAAATTCACCCCTCCACTTT.

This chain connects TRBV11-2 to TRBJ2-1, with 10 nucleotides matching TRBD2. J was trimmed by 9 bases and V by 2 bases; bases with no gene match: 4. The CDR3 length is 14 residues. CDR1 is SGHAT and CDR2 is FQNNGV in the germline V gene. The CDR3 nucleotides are TGTGCCAGCAGCTTATCCCCTAGCGGGAGTGAGCAGTTCTTC. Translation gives CASSLSPSGSEQFF.

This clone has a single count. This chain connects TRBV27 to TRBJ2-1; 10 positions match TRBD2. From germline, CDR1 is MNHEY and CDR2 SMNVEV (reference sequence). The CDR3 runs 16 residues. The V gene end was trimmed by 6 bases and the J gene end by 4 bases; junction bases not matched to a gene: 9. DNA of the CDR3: TGTGCCAGCAGCCCAGGGATACTAGCGGGGTACAATGAGCAGTTCTTC. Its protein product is CASSPGILAGYNEQFF.

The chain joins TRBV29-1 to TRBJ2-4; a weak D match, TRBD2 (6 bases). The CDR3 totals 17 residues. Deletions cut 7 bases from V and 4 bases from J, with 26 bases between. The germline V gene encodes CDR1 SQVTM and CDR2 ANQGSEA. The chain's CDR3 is CSAGSSSGGEFKNIQYF. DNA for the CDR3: TGCAGCGCCGGGAGTTCCAGCGGAGGCGAGTTTAAAAACATTCAGTACTTC.

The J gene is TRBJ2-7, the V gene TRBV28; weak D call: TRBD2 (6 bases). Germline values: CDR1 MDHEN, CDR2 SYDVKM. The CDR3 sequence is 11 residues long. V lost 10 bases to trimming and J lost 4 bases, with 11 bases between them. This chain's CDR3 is CATLRGYEQYF. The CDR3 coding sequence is TGTGCCACTCTTCGGGGGTACGAGCAGTACTTC.

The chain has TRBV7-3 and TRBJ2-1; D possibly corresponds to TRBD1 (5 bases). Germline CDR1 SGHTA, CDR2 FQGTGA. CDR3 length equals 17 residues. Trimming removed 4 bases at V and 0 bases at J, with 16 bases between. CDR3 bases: TGTGCCAGCAGCTCGCCCTCAGGGTATAGCTCCTACAATGAGCAGTTCTTC. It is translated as CASSSPSGYSSYNEQFF. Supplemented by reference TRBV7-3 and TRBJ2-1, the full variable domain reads GAGVSQTPSNKVTEKGKYVELRCDPISGHTALYWYRQSLGQGPEFLIYFQGTGAADDSGLPNDRFFAVRPEGSVSTLKIQRTERGDSAVYLCASSSPSGYSSYNEQFFGPGTRLTVL.